The clone carrying this TCR beta chain has only one observation. The data originate from a study of blood T cell repertoires in COVID-19. Study background: Spain, Italy and the United States supplied samples that represented acute and convalescent COVID-19.

TCRdb keeps only in-frame clones here, not all; method: immunoSEQ multiplex PCR. The table has 120,000 or so clones, 80% to 85% seen once. V lost 1 base and J 14 bases, leaving 11 bases between the germline ends. The CDR3 runs 12 residues. Germline V lookup: CDR1 SNHLY, CDR2 FYNNEI. The TCR sequence derives from a woman in her twenties or thirties who had recovered from COVID-19. The sequenced sample consisted of peripheral blood. The V call is TRBV2, the J call TRBJ1-4, with D maybe TRBD1 (5 bases). CDR3 region: CASSEGGPGLFF. For the CDR3, the DNA is TGTGCCAGCAGTGAAGGAGGCCCAGGGCTGTTTTTT.